The text below deals with one T cell receptor beta chain. This specimen comes from a study of blood T cell repertoires in COVID-19. Some clones are missing from TCRdb's copy, which holds only in-frame ones; the method was immunoSEQ multiplex PCR. The sample has 150,000 to 200,000 clones; 85% to 90% are singletons. Germline V gives CDR1 GTSNPN, CDR2 SVGIG (reference sequence). There are 14 residues in the CDR3. Unmatched junction bases numbered 1, after V lost 3 bases and J lost 0 bases. V is TRBV30 and J is TRBJ1-2, with TRBD1 matching 10 bases. The sequencing input was peripheral blood. This TCR was sampled from a woman between 55 and 75 years old with acute or convalescent COVID-19. As DNA, the CDR3 is TGTGCCTGGAGGGGACAGGGGACTAACTATGGCTACACCTTC. It is translated as CAWRGQGTNYGYTF.